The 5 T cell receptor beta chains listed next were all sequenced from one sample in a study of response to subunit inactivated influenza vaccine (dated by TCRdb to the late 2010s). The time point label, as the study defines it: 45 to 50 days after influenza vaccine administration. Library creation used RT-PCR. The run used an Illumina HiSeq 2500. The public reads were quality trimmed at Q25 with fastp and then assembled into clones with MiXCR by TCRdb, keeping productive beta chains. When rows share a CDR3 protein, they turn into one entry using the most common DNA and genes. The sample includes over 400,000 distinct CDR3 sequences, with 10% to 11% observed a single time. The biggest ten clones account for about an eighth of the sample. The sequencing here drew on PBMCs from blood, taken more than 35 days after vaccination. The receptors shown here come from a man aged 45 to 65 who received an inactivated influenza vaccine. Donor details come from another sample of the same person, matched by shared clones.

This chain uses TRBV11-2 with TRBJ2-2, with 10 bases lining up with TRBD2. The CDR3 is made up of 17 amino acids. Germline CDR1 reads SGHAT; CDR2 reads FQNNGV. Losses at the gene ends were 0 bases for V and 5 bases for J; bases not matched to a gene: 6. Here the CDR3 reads CASSLDLAGVGTGELFF. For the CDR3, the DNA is TGTGCCAGCAGCTTAGACCTAGCGGGAGTAGGAACCGGGGAGCTGTTTTTT.

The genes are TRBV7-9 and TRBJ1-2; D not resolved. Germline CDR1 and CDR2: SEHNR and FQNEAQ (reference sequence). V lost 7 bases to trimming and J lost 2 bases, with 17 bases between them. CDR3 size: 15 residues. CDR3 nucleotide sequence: TGTGCCAGCACCCAAGAGAGACCGGCGAACTATGGCTACACCTTC. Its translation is CASTQERPANYGYTF.

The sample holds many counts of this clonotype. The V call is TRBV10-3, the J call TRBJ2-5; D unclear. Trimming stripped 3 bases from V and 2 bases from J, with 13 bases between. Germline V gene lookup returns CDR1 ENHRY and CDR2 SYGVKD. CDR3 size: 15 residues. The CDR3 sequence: CAISDSGSFQETQYF. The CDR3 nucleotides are TGTGCCATCAGTGATTCCGGATCCTTTCAAGAGACCCAGTACTTC.

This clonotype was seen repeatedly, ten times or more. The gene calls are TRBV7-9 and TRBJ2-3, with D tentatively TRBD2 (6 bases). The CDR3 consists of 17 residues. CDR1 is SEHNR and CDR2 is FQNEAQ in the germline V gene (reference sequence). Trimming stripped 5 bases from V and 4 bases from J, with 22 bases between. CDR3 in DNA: TGTGCCAGCAGCCCGGACCGTGCAATAGGGGAGGCAGATACGCAGTATTTT. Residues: CASSPDRAIGEADTQYF.

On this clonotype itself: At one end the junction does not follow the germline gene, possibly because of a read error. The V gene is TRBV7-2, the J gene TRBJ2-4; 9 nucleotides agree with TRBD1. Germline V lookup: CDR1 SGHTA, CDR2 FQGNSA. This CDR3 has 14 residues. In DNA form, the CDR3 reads TGTGCCAGCAGCTTAGTGGGGCACAGGGGGCCGACGAACTTC. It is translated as CASSLVGHRGPTNF.